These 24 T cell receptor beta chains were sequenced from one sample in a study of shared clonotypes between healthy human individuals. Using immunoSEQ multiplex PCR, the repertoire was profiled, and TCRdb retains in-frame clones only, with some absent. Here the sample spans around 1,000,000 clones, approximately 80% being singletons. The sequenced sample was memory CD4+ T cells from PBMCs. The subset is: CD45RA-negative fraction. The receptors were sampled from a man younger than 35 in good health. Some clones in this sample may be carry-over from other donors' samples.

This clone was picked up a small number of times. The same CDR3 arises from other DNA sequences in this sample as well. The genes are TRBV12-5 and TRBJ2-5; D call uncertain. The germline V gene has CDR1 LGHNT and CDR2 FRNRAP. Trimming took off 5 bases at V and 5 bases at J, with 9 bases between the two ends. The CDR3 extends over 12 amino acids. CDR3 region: CASGTEGETQYF. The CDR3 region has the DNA TGTGCTAGTGGTACGGAAGGGGAGACCCAGTACTTC.

The CDR3 nucleotides read TGTGCCAGCAGTTTGTATTCGCCGGACGGACTCAATCAGCCCCAGCATTTT. This sequence encodes CASSLYSPDGLNQPQHF. The V and J genes are TRBV27 and TRBJ1-5; D is unclear. Germline assignment: CDR1 MNHEY and CDR2 SMNVEV (reference sequence). V was clipped by 3 bases and J by 3 bases, with 18 bases between them. The CDR3 loop spans 17 amino acids.

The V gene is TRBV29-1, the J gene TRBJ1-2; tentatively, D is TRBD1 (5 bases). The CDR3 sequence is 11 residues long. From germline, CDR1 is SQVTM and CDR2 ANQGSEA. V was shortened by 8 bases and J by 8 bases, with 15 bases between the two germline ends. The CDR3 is CSTAAGNGYTF. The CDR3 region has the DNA TGCAGCACAGCCGCAGGGAACGGCTACACCTTC. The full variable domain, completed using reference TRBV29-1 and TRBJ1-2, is SAVISQKPSRDICQRGTSLTIQCQVDSQVTMMFWYRQQPGQSLTLIATANQGSEATYESGFVIDKFPISRPNLTFSTLTVSNMSPEDSSIYLCSTAAGNGYTFGSGTRLTVV.

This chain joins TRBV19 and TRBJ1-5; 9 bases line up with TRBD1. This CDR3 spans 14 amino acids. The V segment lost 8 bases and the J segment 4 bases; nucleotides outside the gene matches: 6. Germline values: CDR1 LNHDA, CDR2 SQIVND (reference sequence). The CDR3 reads CASRDREGNQPQHF. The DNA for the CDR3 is TGTGCCAGTCGGGACAGGGAAGGGAATCAGCCCCAGCATTTT.

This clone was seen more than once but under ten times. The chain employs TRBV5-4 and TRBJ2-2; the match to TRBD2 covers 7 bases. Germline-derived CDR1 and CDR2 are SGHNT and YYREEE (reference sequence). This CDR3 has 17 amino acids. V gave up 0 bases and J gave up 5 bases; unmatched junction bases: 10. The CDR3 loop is CASSLELASGPTGELFF. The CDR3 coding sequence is TGTGCCAGCAGCTTGGAGTTGGCTAGCGGACCGACCGGGGAGCTGTTTTTT.

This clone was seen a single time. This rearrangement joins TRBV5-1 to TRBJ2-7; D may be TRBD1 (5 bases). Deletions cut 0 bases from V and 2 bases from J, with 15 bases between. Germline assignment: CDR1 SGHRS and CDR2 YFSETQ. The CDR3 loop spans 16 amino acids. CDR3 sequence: CASSLGRTRVTYEQYF. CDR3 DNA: TGCGCCAGCAGCTTGGGTCGGACAAGGGTGACCTACGAGCAGTACTTC.

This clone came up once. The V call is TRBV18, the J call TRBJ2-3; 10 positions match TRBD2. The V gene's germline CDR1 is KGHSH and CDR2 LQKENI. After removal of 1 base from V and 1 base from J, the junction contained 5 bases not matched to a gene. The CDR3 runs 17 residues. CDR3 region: CASSPRSGRAGTDTQYF. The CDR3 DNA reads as TGTGCCAGCTCACCACGCAGCGGGAGGGCGGGCACAGATACGCAGTATTTT.

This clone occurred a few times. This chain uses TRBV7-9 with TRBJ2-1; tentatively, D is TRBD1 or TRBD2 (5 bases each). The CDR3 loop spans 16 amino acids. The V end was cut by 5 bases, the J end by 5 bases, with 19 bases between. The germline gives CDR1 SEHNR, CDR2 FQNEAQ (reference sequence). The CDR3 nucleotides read TGTGCCAGCAGCCGGAAAACGCTACAGGAGGACAATGAGCAGTTCTTC. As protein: CASSRKTLQEDNEQFF.

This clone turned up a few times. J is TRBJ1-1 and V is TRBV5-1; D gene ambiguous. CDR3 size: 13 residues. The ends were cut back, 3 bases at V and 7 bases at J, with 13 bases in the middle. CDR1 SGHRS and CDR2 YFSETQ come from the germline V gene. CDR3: CASSSQEAGEAFF. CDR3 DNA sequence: TGCGCCAGCAGCTCCCAGGAGGCTGGTGAAGCTTTCTTT.

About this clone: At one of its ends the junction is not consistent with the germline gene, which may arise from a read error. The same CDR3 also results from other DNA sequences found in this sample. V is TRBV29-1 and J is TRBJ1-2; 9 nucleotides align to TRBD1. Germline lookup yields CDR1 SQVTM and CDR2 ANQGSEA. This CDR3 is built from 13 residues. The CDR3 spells CSVGGQGDYGYTF. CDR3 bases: TGCAGCGTTGGGGGACAGGGTGACTATGGTTACACCTTC. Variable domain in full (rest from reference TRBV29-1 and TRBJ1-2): SAVISQKPSRDICQRGTSLTIQCQVDSQVTMMFWYRQQPGQSLTLIATANQGSEATYESGFVIDKFPISRPNLTFSTLTVSNMSPEDSSIYLCSVGGQGDYGYTFGSGTRLTVV.

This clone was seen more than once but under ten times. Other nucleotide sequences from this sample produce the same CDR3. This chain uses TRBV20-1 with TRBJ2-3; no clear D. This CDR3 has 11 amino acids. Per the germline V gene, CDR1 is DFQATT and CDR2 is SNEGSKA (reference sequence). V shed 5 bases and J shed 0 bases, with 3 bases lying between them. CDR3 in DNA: TGCAGTGCTGTGAGCACAGATACGCAGTATTTT. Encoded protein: CSAVSTDTQYF.

The CDR3 here is CSASYRDKQYF. CDR3 DNA: TGCAGTGCTAGCTACAGGGATAAGCAGTACTTC. This chain joins TRBV20-1 and TRBJ2-7; D may be TRBD1 (6 bases). Germline CDR1 and CDR2: DFQATT and SNEGSKA (reference sequence). This CDR3 region has 11 residues. V was clipped by 3 bases and J by 8 bases, with 11 bases between them.

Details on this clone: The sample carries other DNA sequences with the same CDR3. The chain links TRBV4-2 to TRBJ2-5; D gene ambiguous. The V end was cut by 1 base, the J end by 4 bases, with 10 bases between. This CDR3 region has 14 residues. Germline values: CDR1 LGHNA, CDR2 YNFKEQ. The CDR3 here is CASSQVGVVETQYF. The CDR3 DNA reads TGTGCCAGCAGCCAAGTAGGAGTGGTAGAGACCCAGTACTTC.

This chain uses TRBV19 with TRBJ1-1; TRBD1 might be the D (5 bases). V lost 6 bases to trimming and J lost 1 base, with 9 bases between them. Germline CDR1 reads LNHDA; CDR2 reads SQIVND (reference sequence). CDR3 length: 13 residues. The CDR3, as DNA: TGTGCCAGTAGGGCGGGGACGAACACTGAAGCTTTCTTT. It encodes CASRAGTNTEAFF.

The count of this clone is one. CDR3 residues: CASSQTSGTGVTQYF. The DNA of the CDR3 is TGCGCCAGCAGCCAGACTAGCGGTACGGGTGTTACGCAGTATTTT. The rearrangement uses TRBV4-3 and TRBJ2-3; 9 bases are a match to TRBD2. Losses at the gene ends were 3 bases for V and 8 bases for J; bases not matched to a gene: 9. The CDR3 totals 15 residues. CDR1 LGHNA and CDR2 YSLEER come from the germline V gene.

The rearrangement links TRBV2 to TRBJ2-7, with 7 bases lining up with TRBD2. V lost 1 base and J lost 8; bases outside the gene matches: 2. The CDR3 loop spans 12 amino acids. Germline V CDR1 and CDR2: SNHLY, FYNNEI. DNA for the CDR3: TGTGCCAGCAGTGAAGGACTAGCCAAGCAGTACTTC. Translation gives CASSEGLAKQYF. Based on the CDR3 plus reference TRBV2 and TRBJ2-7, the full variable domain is EPEVTQTPSHQVTQMGQEVILRCVPISNHLYFYWYRQILGQKVEFLVSFYNNEISEKSEIFDDQFSVERPDGSNFTLKIRSTKLEDSAMYFCASSEGLAKQYFGPGTRLTVT.

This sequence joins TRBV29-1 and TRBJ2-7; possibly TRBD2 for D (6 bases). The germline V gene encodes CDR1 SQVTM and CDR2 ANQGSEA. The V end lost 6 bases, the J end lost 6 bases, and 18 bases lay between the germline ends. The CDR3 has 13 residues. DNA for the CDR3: TGCAGCGTGCAGAGGACTAAGTCGACCGAGCAGTACTTC. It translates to CSVQRTKSTEQYF.

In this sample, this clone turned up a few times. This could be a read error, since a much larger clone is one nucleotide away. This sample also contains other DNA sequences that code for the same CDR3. The CDR3 nucleotides read TGTGCCAGCAGTTCGGGGCAGCCCCAGCATTTT. Translating it yields CASSSGQPQHF. The gene calls are TRBV28 and TRBJ1-5; D unresolved. The length of the CDR3 is 11 residues. Germline loops: CDR1 MDHEN, CDR2 SYDVKM. V was cut by 4 bases and J by 7 bases, with 5 bases left in between.

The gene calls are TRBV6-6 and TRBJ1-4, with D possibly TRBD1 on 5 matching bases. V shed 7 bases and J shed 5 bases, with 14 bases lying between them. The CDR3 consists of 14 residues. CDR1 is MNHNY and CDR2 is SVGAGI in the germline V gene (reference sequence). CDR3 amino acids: CASKVRRGNEKLFF. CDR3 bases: TGTGCCAGCAAAGTTAGAAGGGGAAATGAAAAACTGTTTTTT.

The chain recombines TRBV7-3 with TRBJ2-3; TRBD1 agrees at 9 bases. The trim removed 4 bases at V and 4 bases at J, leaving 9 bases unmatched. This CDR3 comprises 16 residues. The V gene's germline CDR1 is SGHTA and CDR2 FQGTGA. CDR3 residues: CASSSWTGEVADTQYF. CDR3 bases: TGTGCCAGCAGCTCCTGGACAGGGGAGGTAGCAGATACGCAGTATTTT.

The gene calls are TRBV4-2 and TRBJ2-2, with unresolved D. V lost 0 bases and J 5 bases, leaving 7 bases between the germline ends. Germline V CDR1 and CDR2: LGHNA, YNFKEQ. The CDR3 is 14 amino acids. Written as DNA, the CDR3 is TGTGCCAGCAGCCAAGACCCTTTGACCGGGGAGCTGTTTTTT. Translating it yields CASSQDPLTGELFF.

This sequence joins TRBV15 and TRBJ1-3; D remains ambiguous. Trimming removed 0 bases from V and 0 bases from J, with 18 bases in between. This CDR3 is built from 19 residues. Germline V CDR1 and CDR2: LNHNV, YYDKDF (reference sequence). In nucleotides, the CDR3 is TGTGCCACCAGCAGAGACGTGTGGGCATTTGATGCCTCTGGAAACACCATATATTTT. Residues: CATSRDVWAFDASGNTIYF.

The CDR3 coding sequence is TGTGCCAGCACCACTGCGGGAGGGCCTTCCTACGAGCAGTACTTC. Its translation is CASTTAGGPSYEQYF. The chain combines TRBV7-9 with TRBJ2-7, with 9 positions matching TRBD2. In germline, CDR1 is SEHNR, CDR2 FQNEAQ (reference sequence). This CDR3 is built from 15 residues. V shed 7 bases, J shed 1 base, and the junction held 8 bases outside the gene matches.

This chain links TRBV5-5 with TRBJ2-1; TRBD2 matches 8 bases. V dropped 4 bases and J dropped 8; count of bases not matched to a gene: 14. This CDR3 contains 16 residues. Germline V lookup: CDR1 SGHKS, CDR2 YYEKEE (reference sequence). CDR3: CASSPPRSGTGYEQFF. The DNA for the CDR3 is TGTGCCAGCAGCCCCCCCCGTAGCGGGACCGGATATGAGCAGTTCTTC.